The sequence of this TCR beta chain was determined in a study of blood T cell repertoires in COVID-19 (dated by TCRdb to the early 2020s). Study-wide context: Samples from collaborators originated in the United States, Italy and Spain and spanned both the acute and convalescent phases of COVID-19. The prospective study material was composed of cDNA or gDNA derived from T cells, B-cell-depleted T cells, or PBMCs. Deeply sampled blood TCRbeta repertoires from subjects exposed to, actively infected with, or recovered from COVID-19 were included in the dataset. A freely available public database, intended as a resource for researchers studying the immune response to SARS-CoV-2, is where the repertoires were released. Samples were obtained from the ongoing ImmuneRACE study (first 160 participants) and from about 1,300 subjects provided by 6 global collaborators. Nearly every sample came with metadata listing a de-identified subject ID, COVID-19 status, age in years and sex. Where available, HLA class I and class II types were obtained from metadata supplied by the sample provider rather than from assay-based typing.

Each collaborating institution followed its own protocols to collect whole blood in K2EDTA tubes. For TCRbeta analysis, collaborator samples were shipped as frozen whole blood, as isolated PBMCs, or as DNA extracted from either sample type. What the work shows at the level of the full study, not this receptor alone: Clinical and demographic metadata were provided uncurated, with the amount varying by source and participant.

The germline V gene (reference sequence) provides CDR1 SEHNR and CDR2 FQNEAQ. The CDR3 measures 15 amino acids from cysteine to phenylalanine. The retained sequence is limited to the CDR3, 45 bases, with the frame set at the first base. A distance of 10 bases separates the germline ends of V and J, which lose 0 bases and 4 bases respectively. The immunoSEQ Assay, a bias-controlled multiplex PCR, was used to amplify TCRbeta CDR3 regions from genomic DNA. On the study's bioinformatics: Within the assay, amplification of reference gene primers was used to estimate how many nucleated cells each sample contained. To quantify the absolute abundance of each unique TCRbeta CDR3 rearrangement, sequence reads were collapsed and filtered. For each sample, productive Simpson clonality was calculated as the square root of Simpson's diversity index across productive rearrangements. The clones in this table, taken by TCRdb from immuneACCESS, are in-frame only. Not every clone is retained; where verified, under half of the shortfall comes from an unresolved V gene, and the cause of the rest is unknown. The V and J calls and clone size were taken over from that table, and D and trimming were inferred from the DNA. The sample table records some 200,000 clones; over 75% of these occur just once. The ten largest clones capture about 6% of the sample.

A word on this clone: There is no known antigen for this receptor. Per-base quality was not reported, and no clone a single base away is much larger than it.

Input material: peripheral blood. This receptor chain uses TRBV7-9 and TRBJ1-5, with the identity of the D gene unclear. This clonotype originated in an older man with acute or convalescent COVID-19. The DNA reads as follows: TGTGCCAGCAGCTTAGCGGGAGCCCCTAATCAGCCCCAGCATTTT. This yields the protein CASSLAGAPNQPQHF.